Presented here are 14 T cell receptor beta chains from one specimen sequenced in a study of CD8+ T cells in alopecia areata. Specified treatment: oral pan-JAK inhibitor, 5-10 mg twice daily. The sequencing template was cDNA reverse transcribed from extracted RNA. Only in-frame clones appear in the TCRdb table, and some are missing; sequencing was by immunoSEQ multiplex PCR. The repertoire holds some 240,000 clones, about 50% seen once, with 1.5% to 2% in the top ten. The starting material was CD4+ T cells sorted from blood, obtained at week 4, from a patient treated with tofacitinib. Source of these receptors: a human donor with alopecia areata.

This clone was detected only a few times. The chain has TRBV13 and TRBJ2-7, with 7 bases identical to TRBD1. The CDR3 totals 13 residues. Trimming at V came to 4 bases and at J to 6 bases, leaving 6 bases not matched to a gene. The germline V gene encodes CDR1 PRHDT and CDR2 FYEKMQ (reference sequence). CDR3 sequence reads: CASSYEQGREQYF. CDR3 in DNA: TGTGCCAGCAGCTACGAACAGGGGCGCGAGCAGTACTTC.

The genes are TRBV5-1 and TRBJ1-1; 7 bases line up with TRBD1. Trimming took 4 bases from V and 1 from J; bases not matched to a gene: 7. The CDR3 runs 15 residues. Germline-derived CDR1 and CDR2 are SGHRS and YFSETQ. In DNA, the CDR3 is TGCGCCAGCAGCCCGATGGGACAGAAGAACACTGAAGCTTTCTTT. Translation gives CASSPMGQKNTEAFF.

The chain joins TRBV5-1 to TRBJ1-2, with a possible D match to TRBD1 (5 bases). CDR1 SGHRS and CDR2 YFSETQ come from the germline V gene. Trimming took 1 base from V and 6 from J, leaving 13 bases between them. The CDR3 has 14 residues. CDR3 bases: TGCGCCAGCAGCTTGCGGCAGGGCTCGGATGGCTACACCTTC. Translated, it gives CASSLRQGSDGYTF.

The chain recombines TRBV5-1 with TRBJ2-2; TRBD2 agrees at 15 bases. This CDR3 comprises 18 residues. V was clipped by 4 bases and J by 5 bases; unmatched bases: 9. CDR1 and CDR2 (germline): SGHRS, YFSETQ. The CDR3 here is CASSPGLAGGRRTGELFF. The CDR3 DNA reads TGCGCCAGCAGCCCGGGACTAGCGGGGGGACGGAGGACCGGGGAGCTGTTTTTT.

CDR3 DNA: TGTGCCAGCAGTTTCCAGGAGTCTAATTCACCCCTCCACTTT. This translates into CASSFQESNSPLHF. J is TRBJ1-6 and V is TRBV27; no clear D gene. The CDR3 runs 14 residues. Germline CDR1 reads MNHEY; CDR2 reads SMNVEV (reference sequence). V gave up 3 bases and J gave up 6 bases, with 9 bases separating them.

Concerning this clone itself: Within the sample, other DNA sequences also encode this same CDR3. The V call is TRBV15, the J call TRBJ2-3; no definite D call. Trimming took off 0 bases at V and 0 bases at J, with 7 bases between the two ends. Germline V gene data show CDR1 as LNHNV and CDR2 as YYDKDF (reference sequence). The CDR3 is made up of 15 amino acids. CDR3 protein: CATSRDLDSTDTQYF. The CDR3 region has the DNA TGTGCCACCAGCAGAGATCTCGACAGCACAGATACGCAGTATTTT.

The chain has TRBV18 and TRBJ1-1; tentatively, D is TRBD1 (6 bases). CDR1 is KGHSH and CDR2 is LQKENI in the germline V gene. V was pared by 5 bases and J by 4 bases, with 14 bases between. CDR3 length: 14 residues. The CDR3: CASSSRGGSTEAFF. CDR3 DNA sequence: TGTGCCAGCTCAAGCAGGGGAGGGAGCACTGAAGCTTTCTTT.

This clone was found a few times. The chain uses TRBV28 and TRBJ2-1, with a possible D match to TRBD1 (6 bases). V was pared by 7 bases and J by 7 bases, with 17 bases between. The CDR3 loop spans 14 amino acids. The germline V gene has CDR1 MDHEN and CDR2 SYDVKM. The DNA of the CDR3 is TGTGCCAGCACCGGTACAGGGTTTAGTAATGAGCAGTTCTTC. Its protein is CASTGTGFSNEQFF.

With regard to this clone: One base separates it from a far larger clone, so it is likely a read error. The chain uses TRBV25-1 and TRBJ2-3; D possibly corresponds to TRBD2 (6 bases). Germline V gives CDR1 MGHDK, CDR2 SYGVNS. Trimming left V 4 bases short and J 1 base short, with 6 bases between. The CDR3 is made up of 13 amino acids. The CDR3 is CASSAGGTDTQYF. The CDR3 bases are TGTGCCAGCAGTGCGGGGGGCACAGATACGCAGTATTTT.

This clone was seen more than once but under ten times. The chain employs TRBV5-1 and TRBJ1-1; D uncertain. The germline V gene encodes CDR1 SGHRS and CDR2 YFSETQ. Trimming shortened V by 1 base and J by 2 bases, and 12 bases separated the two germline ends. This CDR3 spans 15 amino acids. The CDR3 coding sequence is TGCGCCAGCAGCTTGCGGTGGGGAGGTAACACTGAAGCTTTCTTT. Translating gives CASSLRWGGNTEAFF.

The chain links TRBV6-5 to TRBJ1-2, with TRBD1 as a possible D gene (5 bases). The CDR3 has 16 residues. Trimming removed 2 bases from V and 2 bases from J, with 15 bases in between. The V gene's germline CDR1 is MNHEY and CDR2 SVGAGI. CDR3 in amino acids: CASSYGGRQRNYGYTF. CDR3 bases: TGTGCCAGCAGTTACGGAGGACGACAGAGAAACTATGGCTACACCTTC.

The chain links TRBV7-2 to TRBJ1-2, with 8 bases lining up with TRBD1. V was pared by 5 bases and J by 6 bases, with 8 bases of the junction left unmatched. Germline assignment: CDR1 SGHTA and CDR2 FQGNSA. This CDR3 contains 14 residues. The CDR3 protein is CASSARQGRDGYTF. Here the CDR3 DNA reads TGTGCCAGCAGCGCTAGACAGGGGCGGGATGGCTACACCTTC.

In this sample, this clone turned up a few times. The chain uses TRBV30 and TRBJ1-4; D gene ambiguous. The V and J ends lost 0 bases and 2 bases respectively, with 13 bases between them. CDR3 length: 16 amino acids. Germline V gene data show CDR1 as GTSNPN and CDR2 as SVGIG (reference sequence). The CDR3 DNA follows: TGTGCCTGGAGTGTCATTGCTCCGGGCACTAATGAAAAACTGTTTTTT. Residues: CAWSVIAPGTNEKLFF.

CDR3 in amino acids: CASSQELRDEQFF. CDR3 nucleotide sequence: TGTGCCAGCAGTCAGGAACTGCGCGATGAGCAGTTCTTC. The chain combines TRBV6-4 with TRBJ2-1; D is undetermined. Trimming took off 5 bases at V and 8 bases at J, with 13 bases between the two ends. The CDR3 runs 13 residues. Germline lookup yields CDR1 MRHNA and CDR2 SNTAGT.